The present T cell receptor (beta chain) was sequenced within a study of glioma-infiltrating T cells after dendritic cell vaccination. Study background: Patients had newly diagnosed or recurrent glioblastoma and received dendritic cell vaccines. Between 2003 and 2012, patients got autologous tumor lysate-pulsed dendritic cell vaccines.

The primer mix had 60 V beta and 13 J beta primers. Profiling relied on immunoSEQ multiplex PCR, and the TCRdb table lists in-frame clones only, not all of them. The repertoire holds just under 100,000 clones, with over 80% as singletons. Time point noted: after dendritic cell vaccination, including at tumor progression/relapse. The CDR3 runs 18 residues. Germline CDR1 is MGHDK and CDR2 is SYGVNS. Losses at the gene ends were 3 bases for V and 0 bases for J; bases not matched to a gene: 3. The source of this sequence is a human donor with glioblastoma. The chain links TRBV25-1 to TRBJ2-3; 16 nucleotides align to TRBD2. The specimen was blood, collected after dendritic cell vaccination. The CDR3: CASSEGLAGGISTDTQYF. The CDR3 nucleotides read TGTGCCAGCAGTGAGGGACTAGCGGGAGGGATAAGCACAGATACGCAGTATTTT.